The 9 T cell receptor beta chains in this list originate from one sample, sequenced in a study. From the RT-PCR reads, TCRdb called clonotypes with MiXCR, one entry per CDR3 protein. The sample carries around 700,000 distinct CDR3 sequences, approximately 15% recorded once. Sequencing was done on a sample of memory CD4+ T cells from blood. These TCRs come from a female donor in good health, serving as a healthy control.

The rearrangement joins TRBV7-2 to TRBJ2-5; TRBD2 matches 16 bases. V shed 0 bases, J shed 5 bases, and the junction held 6 bases outside the gene matches. Germline-derived CDR1 and CDR2 are SGHTA and FQGNSA. There are 18 residues in the CDR3. CDR3 in DNA: TGTGCCAGCAGCTTAGCTGGGACTAGCGGGGGGGCCAGGGAGACCCAGTACTTC. Amino acids: CASSLAGTSGGARETQYF.

This clonotype was counted many times. The rearrangement uses TRBV27 and TRBJ2-1; the match to TRBD1 covers 7 bases. Germline trimming cut 1 base from V and 9 bases from J; bases unmatched to any gene: 3. Per the germline V gene, CDR1 is MNHEY and CDR2 is SMNVEV (reference sequence). CDR3 length: 13 amino acids. CDR3 loop: CASSLYRGGEQFF. The CDR3 DNA follows: TGTGCCAGCAGTTTATACAGGGGTGGTGAGCAGTTCTTC.

This clonotype showed up just a few times. The chain employs TRBV6-6 and TRBJ2-2, with D perhaps TRBD2 (5 bases). The V end lost 8 bases, the J end lost 6 bases, and 13 bases lay between the germline ends. This CDR3 comprises 13 residues. Germline values: CDR1 MNHNY, CDR2 SVGAGI (reference sequence). The DNA for the CDR3 is TGTGCCAGCGAAATGTGGCGGGCCGGGGAGCTGTTTTTT. Translating gives CASEMWRAGELFF.

The chain joins TRBV7-2 to TRBJ1-2; 7 nucleotides align to TRBD1. V was pared by 5 bases and J by 0 bases, with 6 bases of the junction left unmatched. Germline CDR1 is SGHTA and CDR2 is FQGNSA. The CDR3 is 15 residues long. CDR3: CASSLQGVANYGYTF. The CDR3 DNA sequence: TGTGCCAGCAGCCTGCAGGGGGTAGCTAACTATGGCTACACCTTC.

This clonotype was recorded many times. CDR3 in amino acids: CSATPGQSSYGYTF. In DNA form, the CDR3 reads TGCAGTGCAACGCCCGGACAGTCTAGCTATGGCTACACCTTC. The J gene is TRBJ1-2, the V gene TRBV20-1, with D maybe TRBD1 (6 bases). The CDR3 has 14 residues. Between the trimmed V and J ends, which lost 6 bases and 4 bases, there was a span of 18 bases. CDR1 and CDR2 (germline): DFQATT, SNEGSKA (reference sequence).

This clonotype has more than one count but fewer than ten. This chain joins TRBV5-6 and TRBJ1-2, with TRBD1 as a possible D gene (5 bases). Looked up from germline, CDR1 is SGHDT and CDR2 is YYEEEE. The length of the CDR3 is 15 residues. V shed 1 base and J shed 6 bases, with 16 bases lying between them. The CDR3 is CASSLFQGIFNGYTF. The CDR3, as DNA: TGTGCCAGCAGCTTGTTTCAGGGAATTTTCAATGGCTACACCTTC.

V usage is TRBV12-3 or TRBV12-4 and J usage is TRBJ2-7; the match to TRBD1 covers 11 bases. The CDR3 spans 16 residues. Trimming removed 3 bases from V and 6 bases from J; junction bases left unmatched: 10. CDR3 loop: CASSFITGTGGGEQYF. The CDR3 DNA reads TGTGCCAGCAGTTTCATAACCGGGACAGGGGGAGGCGAGCAGTACTTC.

This clonotype was recorded a few times. The chain uses TRBV9 and TRBJ2-7; TRBD1 aligns across 9 bases. This CDR3 contains 16 residues. After removal of 0 bases from V and 2 bases from J, the junction contained 6 bases not matched to a gene. Germline assignment: CDR1 SGDLS and CDR2 YYNGEE. Written as DNA, the CDR3 is TGTGCCAGCAGCGTAGGAGGGACAGGGCCGCCCTACGAGCAGTACTTC. Translation: CASSVGGTGPPYEQYF. The variable domain in full, with the rest retrieved from reference TRBV9 and TRBJ2-7, is DSGVTQTPKHLITATGQRVTLRCSPRSGDLSVYWYQQSLDQGLQFLIQYYNGEERAKGNILERFSAQQFPDLHSELNLSSLELGDSALYFCASSVGGTGPPYEQYFGPGTRLTVT.

This clonotype was detected only a few times. CDR3 DNA sequence: TGTGCCTGGAGTGTACCTAGCGGCAGCACAGATACGCAGTATTTT. It encodes CAWSVPSGSTDTQYF. The chain carries TRBV30 and TRBJ2-3, with 7 bases aligning to TRBD2. The V gene end was trimmed by 0 bases and the J gene end by 0 bases; junction bases not matched to a gene: 3. The CDR3 runs to 15 residues. Germline CDR1 GTSNPN, CDR2 SVGIG (reference sequence).